This paragraph covers one TCR beta chain sequence. It has no known antigen specificity. No much larger clone is present one base from it, and per-base qualities are unavailable. TCRbeta CDR3 regions were sequenced with the immunoSEQ Assay. After extraction, genomic DNA underwent amplification by bias-controlled multiplex PCR, followed by high-throughput sequencing. Under the source paper's analysis protocol: To quantify the absolute abundance of each unique TCRbeta CDR3 region, sequences were collapsed and filtered. Usable DNA was measured by amplifying reference genes present in all nucleated cells, and TCRbeta template counts were normalized to that usable DNA to estimate T cell fraction. Repertoire TCRs were annotated as SARS-CoV-2-specific when V gene, CDR3 amino acid sequence and J gene were exactly matched to a known reactive TCR set. The reference SARS-CoV-2 TCR set was obtained from MIRA and was filtered for enrichment in COVID-19-positive ImmuneCODE repertoires, whereby public or cross-reactive TCRs were removed. Drawing on the MIRA antigens, annotated TCRs were analysed further at the level of specific ORF or position within ORF. Breadth was defined as the number of annotated unique rearrangements divided by the total number of unique productive rearrangements, and depth was defined as the summed frequency of the annotated unique rearrangements. Two-sided Wilcoxon rank-sum tests were applied when comparing TCR breadth between groups. This is the immuneACCESS table as TCRdb keeps it, with only in-frame sequences that have V and J called. A part of the clones is gone; compared with another copy, unresolved V genes explain less than half, and the rest is unexplained. The V and J calls and clone size come from that table; D and trimming were worked out from the DNA. Within this sample are about 280,000 clones, with around 87% of them counted one time only. About 3.6% of the sample lies in the top ten.

This entry is derived from a study of Ad26.COV2.S vaccination and SARS-CoV-2 variants (dated by TCRdb to the early 2020s). A note on the overall study: Vaccine-arm donors came from COV1001, a multicentre, randomized, double-blind, placebo-controlled phase I-IIa trial of Ad26.COV2.S in healthy adults. Blinding of investigators to trial group allocation was maintained during experiments and outcome assessment. Trial participants were randomized into five groups of five, in which low-dose or high-dose Ad26.COV2.S was given once or twice, or placebo was given on both occasions. TCRbeta repertoire sequencing was used to assess the specificity and breadth of SARS-CoV-2-reactive T cell receptors after Ad26.COV2.S vaccination. Ad26.COV2.S was administered intramuscularly at a dose of 5x10^10 or 1x10^11 viral particles, either as one shot or as two shots given 56 days apart. The TCR-sequenced set comprised roughly 30 samples: some 20 Ad26.COV2.S vaccine recipients, 5 placebo recipients and 8 SARS-CoV-2 convalescent individuals. What the research found in general, with its limitations: Comparable non-spike TCR breadth was observed between vaccine and placebo recipients, consistent with only spike being contained in the vaccine. The study was not powered for comparison of responses between vaccine doses or regimens. Compared with placebo recipients, Ad26.COV2.S recipients showed higher spike-specific TCR breadth (P = 0.0014). Substantial breadth of spike-specific CD8+ and CD4+ T cell responses was reported after vaccination. According to the authors, total T cell responses may have been underestimated by the TCR breadth and depth analyses.

The CDR3 goes from the cysteine to the phenylalanine over 16 residues. Only the CDR3 DNA stays, 48 bases, in frame from base 1. V lost 5 bases and J lost 6 bases, and the count of bases not matched to a germline gene is 5. For CDR1 and CDR2, the germline V gene (reference sequence) lists PRHDT and FYEKMQ. The label giving this sample's treatment or condition can be read as: some 20 received Ad26.COV2.S at low or high dose, single or two shots; 5 received placebo; per-sample allocation not given. For vaccine and placebo recipients, repertoires were sequenced using samples collected on day 63 after the first injection. In Cohort 1b, about 25 adults aged 18-55 years were enrolled at a single site in Boston, USA, between 29 July and 7 August 2020. Ad26.COV2.S was a replication-incompetent adenovirus type 26 vector that expressed a prefusion-stabilized SARS-CoV-2 spike protein derived from the original Wuhan strain.

The chain is encoded by TRBV13 joined to TRBJ2-2; 14 junctional bases match TRBD2. This specimen consisted of peripheral blood, obtained in a trial of Ad26.COV2.S vaccine versus placebo. The source is a person between 18 and 60 years old who received the Ad26.COV2.S COVID-19 vaccine or a placebo. The CDR3 reads as follows: CASSERLAGGAGELFF. The nucleotide sequence reads as follows: TGTGCCAGCAGCGAGCGACTAGCGGGAGGGGCCGGGGAGCTGTTTTTT.